Listed here are 15 T cell receptor beta chains from one sample, sequenced in a study of T cell responses to AZD1222 COVID-19 vaccine. Repertoires were generated with immunoSEQ multiplex PCR, while TCRdb's copy carries only in-frame clones and drops some. This table has 150,000 to 200,000 clones, 75% to 95% appearing once. Sequencing was performed on peripheral blood, taken on day 0 of AZD1222 vaccination. Receptors originate from an adult in good health.

This chain connects TRBV6-2 or TRBV6-3 to TRBJ1-1; TRBD1 matches 9 bases. V dropped 2 bases and J dropped 3; count of bases not matched to a gene: 4. CDR1 is MNHEY, CDR2 SVGEGT, per germline. CDR3 length equals 15 residues. The CDR3 region is CASSYGTGSDTEAFF. CDR3 DNA: TGTGCCAGCAGTTACGGGACAGGGTCGGACACTGAAGCTTTCTTT.

The rearrangement joins TRBV29-1 to TRBJ1-2, with a tentative D call TRBD1 (6 bases). This CDR3 comprises 13 residues. The V end was cut by 6 bases, the J end by 1 base, with 12 bases between. Germline V lookup: CDR1 SQVTM, CDR2 ANQGSEA. The CDR3 sequence: CSVTTGINYGYTF. CDR3 bases: TGCAGCGTCACGACAGGCATTAACTATGGCTACACCTTC.

The DNA of the CDR3 is TGTGCCAGCAGTTTATTCATGACAGGGATAAACACTGAAGCTTTCTTT. It is translated as CASSLFMTGINTEAFF. The rearrangement links TRBV28 to TRBJ1-1, with 7 bases lining up with TRBD1. The CDR3 length is 16 residues. CDR1 and CDR2 (germline): MDHEN, SYDVKM. After removal of 1 base from V and 2 bases from J, the junction contained 7 bases not matched to a gene.

The chain uses TRBV3-1 (or the pseudogene TRBV3-2) and TRBJ1-3, with 9 bases aligning to TRBD1. With 0 bases clipped from V and 4 bases from J, the junction kept 7 bases outside the gene matches. This CDR3 comprises 17 residues. Germline CDR1 and CDR2: LGHDT and YNNKEL (reference sequence). The CDR3 DNA sequence: TGTGCCAGCAGCCAAGATGGAGGGACAGGGTACGGAAACACCATATATTTT. Translated, it gives CASSQDGGTGYGNTIYF.

The sample holds a few counts of this clone. The chain links TRBV29-1 to TRBJ2-3; D gene uncertain. Germline V gives CDR1 SQVTM, CDR2 ANQGSEA. The CDR3 has 12 residues. V was pared by 5 bases and J by 0 bases, with 6 bases between. Written as DNA, the CDR3 is TGCAGCGTTTTTGACAGCACAGATACGCAGTATTTT. It specifies CSVFDSTDTQYF.

The rearrangement links TRBV28 to TRBJ1-5; D remains unclear. Germline V gives CDR1 MDHEN, CDR2 SYDVKM. The length of the CDR3 is 13 residues. Trimming stripped 5 bases from V and 7 bases from J, with 12 bases between. The CDR3 loop is CASSLRPGQPQHF. The CDR3 coding sequence is TGTGCCAGCAGTCTCCGGCCCGGGCAGCCCCAGCATTTT. The full variable domain, rest sourced from reference TRBV28 and TRBJ1-5, is DVKVTQSSRYLVKRTGEKVFLECVQDMDHENMFWYRQDPGLGLRLIYFSYDVKMKEKGDIPEGYSVSREKKERFSLILESASTNQTSMYLCASSLRPGQPQHFGDGTRLSIL.

The chain couples TRBV9 to TRBJ1-2; D gene uncertain. The CDR3 is made up of 15 amino acids. Per germline, CDR1 SGDLS and CDR2 YYNGEE. V lost 4 bases and J lost 4, with 17 bases in between. The chain's CDR3 is CASSLTNRAGYGYTF. In DNA form, the CDR3 reads TGTGCCAGCAGCTTGACGAACCGGGCCGGCTATGGCTACACCTTC.

The V call is TRBV6-6, the J call TRBJ1-1, with 7 bases fitting TRBD1. V dropped 0 bases and J dropped 8; count of bases not matched to a gene: 0. CDR1 is MNHNY and CDR2 is SVGAGI in the germline V gene (reference sequence). The CDR3 has 12 amino acids. For the CDR3, the DNA is TGTGCCAGCAGTTACTCGGACAGGGAAGCTTTCTTT. This translates into CASSYSDREAFF.

V is TRBV28 and J is TRBJ2-2, with D unclear. CDR3 size: 14 residues. The V gene lost 2 bases and the J gene lost 4 bases, with 8 bases spanning the gap. Germline V CDR1 and CDR2: MDHEN, SYDVKM. The CDR3 bases are TGTGCCAGCAGTTTAGGTCACACCACCGGGGAGCTGTTTTTT. Translation: CASSLGHTTGELFF. Filled out from reference TRBV28 and TRBJ2-2, the complete variable domain reads DVKVTQSSRYLVKRTGEKVFLECVQDMDHENMFWYRQDPGLGLRLIYFSYDVKMKEKGDIPEGYSVSREKKERFSLILESASTNQTSMYLCASSLGHTTGELFFGEGSRLTVL.

V usage is TRBV7-9 and J usage is TRBJ1-1, with D possibly TRBD1 on 5 matching bases. Germline lookup yields CDR1 SEHNR and CDR2 FQNEAQ (reference sequence). CDR3 length: 14 amino acids. Trimming cost V 5 bases and J 1 base, with 11 bases left between them. The CDR3 bases are TGTGCCAGCAGCCCGCGACAGAAGAACACTGAAGCTTTCTTT. Protein sequence: CASSPRQKNTEAFF.

V and J are TRBV10-3 and TRBJ2-3, with TRBD2 matching over 7 bases. V shed 0 bases and J 2 bases; nucleotides not matched to a gene: 2. The germline V gene has CDR1 ENHRY and CDR2 SYGVKD. The CDR3 has 15 amino acids. The chain's CDR3 is CAISESGGNTDTQYF. The CDR3 DNA is TGTGCCATCAGTGAGTCGGGGGGGAACACAGATACGCAGTATTTT.

CDR3 loop: CASSRDGNYGYTF. As DNA, the CDR3 is TGTGCCAGCTCCCGGGACGGAAACTATGGCTACACCTTC. The rearrangement uses TRBV18 and TRBJ1-2, with D perhaps matching TRBD1 (5 bases). Trimming stripped 6 bases from V and 2 bases from J, with 10 bases between. Germline-derived CDR1 and CDR2 are KGHSH and LQKENI. This CDR3 has 13 amino acids.

V and J are TRBV28 and TRBJ2-3; D tentatively fits TRBD1 or TRBD2 (5 bases each). The CDR3 totals 16 residues. From germline, CDR1 is MDHEN and CDR2 SYDVKM. Deletions cut 8 bases from V and 2 bases from J, with 20 bases between. The CDR3 is CASQWGRGPTTDTQYF. The CDR3 DNA reads as TGTGCCAGCCAGTGGGGCCGGGGACCCACCACAGATACGCAGTATTTT.

The chain employs TRBV4-1 and TRBJ2-7; a weak D match, TRBD2 (5 bases). Germline loops: CDR1 MGHRA, CDR2 YSYEKL. V was pared by 0 bases and J by 3 bases, with 12 bases between. This CDR3 has 15 residues. The CDR3 nucleotides read TGCGCCAGCAGCCAAGAGTACCGGAGCGGCTACGAGCAGTACTTC. Translating gives CASSQEYRSGYEQYF.

The chain carries TRBV11-3 and TRBJ1-2; D uncertain. CDR3 length equals 15 residues. V was pared by 1 base and J by 4 bases, with 13 bases between. Germline lookup yields CDR1 SGHNT and CDR2 YENEEA. The CDR3 loop reads CASSLVREIPYGYTF. The CDR3 DNA reads TGTGCCAGCAGCTTAGTAAGGGAAATCCCCTATGGCTACACCTTC.